This T cell receptor (beta chain) is from a study of shared clonotypes between healthy human individuals. CD4+ cells underwent separation, giving CD45RA+ naive and CD45RA-negative memory subsets. A single count supports this clone. The antigen is unknown. This CDR3 has 14 residues. CDR1 and CDR2 (germline): MNHEY, SVGAGI. The ends lost 0 bases at V and 6 bases at J; junction bases unmatched: 5. Broader study findings: About 5% was the fraction of naive CD4 clonotypes found shared across four donors.

This table comes from immunoSEQ multiplex PCR, and its TCRdb copy is limited to in-frame clones, with some not included. The sample lists some 580,000 clones, almost 97% occurring once. This receptor was obtained from a woman in her thirties in good health. The chain has TRBV6-5 and TRBJ2-7; 7 bases match TRBD2. The material sequenced was naive CD4+ T cells sorted from blood. Indicated subset: CD45RA+ positively selected. The CDR3 nucleotides read TGTGCCAGCAGTTACTCTGCGGGAGTGGGCGAGCAGTACTTC. Encoded protein: CASSYSAGVGEQYF.